Listed here are 10 T cell receptor beta chains from one sample, sequenced in a study of shared clonotypes between healthy human individuals. Sequenced by immunoSEQ multiplex PCR; TCRdb stores in-frame clones only, minus some. The sample includes some 1,100,000 clones, about four fifths seen only once; the top ten take under 0.6%. The specimen was memory CD4+ T cells from PBMCs. Regarding subset: CD45RA-negative fraction. Receptors were obtained from a man aged 18 to 30 in good health. Some clones in this sample may be carry-over from other donors' samples.

This clone occurred many times. The chain joins TRBV19 to TRBJ2-2; 8 bases fit TRBD2. Germline V gene data show CDR1 as LNHDA and CDR2 as SQIVND (reference sequence). The CDR3 is made up of 17 amino acids. CDR3 coding DNA: TGTGCATCCCAAAGCGGGAGTGCCCTCCGGAACACCGGGGAGCTGTTTTTT. This codes for CASQSGSALRNTGELFF.

V gene TRBV7-6 combines with J gene TRBJ2-7; 7 bases align to TRBD2. CDR3 length equals 15 residues. Losses at the gene ends were 5 bases for V and 2 bases for J; bases not matched to a gene: 9. Germline V gene sequence: CDR1 SGHVS, CDR2 FNYEAQ. CDR3: CASSLMAGDPYEQYF. The CDR3 DNA follows: TGTGCCAGCAGCCTCATGGCGGGAGACCCCTACGAGCAGTACTTC.

This chain uses TRBV19 with TRBJ1-4; D ambiguous. The CDR3 has 13 residues. The V end lost 3 bases, the J end lost 8 bases, and 10 bases lay between the germline ends. Germline loops: CDR1 LNHDA, CDR2 SQIVND (reference sequence). The DNA of the CDR3 is TGTGCCAGTAGTATCCAAACGGAGGAAAAACTGTTTTTT. Encoded protein: CASSIQTEEKLFF.

The V and J genes are TRBV5-8 and TRBJ2-5, with 8 bases fitting TRBD2. The CDR3 contains 17 residues. The V segment lost 5 bases and the J segment 2 bases; nucleotides outside the gene matches: 14. Germline V gene lookup returns CDR1 SGHTS and CDR2 YDEGEE. The DNA of the CDR3 is TGTGCCAGCAGTTTTGTGACTAGCGCCGATGTACAAGAGACCCAGTACTTC. Its translation is CASSFVTSADVQETQYF.

In this sample, this clone turned up a few times. The chain carries TRBV6-1 and TRBJ2-1, with D maybe TRBD2 (6 bases). CDR3 length equals 16 residues. Trimming removed 0 bases from V and 1 base from J, with 10 bases in between. The V gene's germline CDR1 is MNHNS and CDR2 SASEGT. In DNA, the CDR3 is TGTGCCAGCAGTGAAGCCGGGACTGCTTCCTACAATGAGCAGTTCTTC. It translates to CASSEAGTASYNEQFF.

This chain joins TRBV28 and TRBJ1-2; 8 bases align to TRBD1. V lost 6 bases and J lost 6; bases outside the gene matches: 6. Germline V gives CDR1 MDHEN, CDR2 SYDVKM. This CDR3 comprises 13 residues. The CDR3 DNA reads TGTGCCAGCAGGTCGACAGGGGTAGATGGCTACACCTTC. This translates into CASRSTGVDGYTF.

The rearrangement links TRBV16 to TRBJ1-1; no clear D. The CDR3 is made up of 13 amino acids. Germline lookup yields CDR1 KGHSY and CDR2 FQNENV. Trimming stripped 4 bases from V and 7 bases from J, with 13 bases between. This chain's CDR3 is CASSPQRAGEAFF. The CDR3 DNA follows: TGTGCCAGCAGCCCACAACGGGCCGGTGAAGCTTTCTTT. The complete variable domain, with remaining parts taken from reference TRBV16 and TRBJ1-1, reads GEEVAQTPKHLVRGEGQKAKLYCAPIKGHSYVFWYQQVLKNEFKFLISFQNENVFDETGMPKERFSAKCLPNSPCSLEIQATKLEDSAVYFCASSPQRAGEAFFGQGTRLTVV.

V gene TRBV15 combines with J gene TRBJ2-1; TRBD2 agrees at 10 bases. The CDR3 totals 15 residues. CDR1 LNHNV and CDR2 YYDKDF come from the germline V gene (reference sequence). Unmatched junction bases numbered 8, after V lost 4 bases and J lost 8 bases. DNA for the CDR3: TGTGCCACCAGCAACCCTAGCGGGAGCTCCTATGAGCAGTTCTTC. This encodes CATSNPSGSSYEQFF.

The chain combines TRBV5-1 with TRBJ2-7; D is unclear. The V end lost 4 bases, the J end lost 0 bases, and 20 bases lay between the germline ends. The CDR3 sequence is 17 residues long. Germline CDR1 and CDR2: SGHRS and YFSETQ. CDR3 sequence reads: CASSINGRTSFSYEQYF. In nucleotides, the CDR3 is TGCGCCAGCAGCATAAACGGGCGGACGAGCTTCTCCTACGAGCAGTACTTC.

This clone has a count of ten or more. The rearrangement uses TRBV7-2 and TRBJ2-7, with 9 bases matching TRBD2. Germline-derived CDR1 and CDR2 are SGHTA and FQGNSA. Trimming cost V 5 bases and J 4 bases; bases outside gene matches: 6. The length of the CDR3 is 14 residues. CDR3 nucleotide sequence: TGTGCCAGCAGCAACTGGCGGGAGGGATACGAGCAGTACTTC. It encodes CASSNWREGYEQYF.